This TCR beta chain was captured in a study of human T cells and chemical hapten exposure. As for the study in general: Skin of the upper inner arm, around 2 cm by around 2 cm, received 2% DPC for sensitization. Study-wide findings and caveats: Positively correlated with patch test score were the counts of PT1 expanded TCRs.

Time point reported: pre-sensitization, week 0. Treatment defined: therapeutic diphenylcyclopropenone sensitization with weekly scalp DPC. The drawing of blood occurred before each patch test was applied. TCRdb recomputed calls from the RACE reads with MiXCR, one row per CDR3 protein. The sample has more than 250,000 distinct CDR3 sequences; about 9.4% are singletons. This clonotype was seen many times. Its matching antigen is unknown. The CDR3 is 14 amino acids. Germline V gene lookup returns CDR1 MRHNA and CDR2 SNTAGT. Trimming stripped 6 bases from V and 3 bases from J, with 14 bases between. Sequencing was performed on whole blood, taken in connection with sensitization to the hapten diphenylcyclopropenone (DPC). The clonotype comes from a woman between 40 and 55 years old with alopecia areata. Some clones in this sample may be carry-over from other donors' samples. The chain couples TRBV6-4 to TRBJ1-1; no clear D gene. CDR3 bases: TGTGCCAGCAGAGATACTTCCAGCGACACTGAAGCTTTCTTT. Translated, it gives CASRDTSSDTEAFF.